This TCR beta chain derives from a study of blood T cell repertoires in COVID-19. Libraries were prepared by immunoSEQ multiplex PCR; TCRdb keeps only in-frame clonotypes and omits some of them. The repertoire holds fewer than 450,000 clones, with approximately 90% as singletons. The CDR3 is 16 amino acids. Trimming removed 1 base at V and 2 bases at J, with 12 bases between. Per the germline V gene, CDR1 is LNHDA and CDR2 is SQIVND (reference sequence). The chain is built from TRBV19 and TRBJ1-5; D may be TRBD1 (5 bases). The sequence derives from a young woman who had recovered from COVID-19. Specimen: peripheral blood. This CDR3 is CASSIGAGRRNQPQHF. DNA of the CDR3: TGTGCCAGTAGTATAGGAGCAGGGAGGCGCAATCAGCCCCAGCATTTT.